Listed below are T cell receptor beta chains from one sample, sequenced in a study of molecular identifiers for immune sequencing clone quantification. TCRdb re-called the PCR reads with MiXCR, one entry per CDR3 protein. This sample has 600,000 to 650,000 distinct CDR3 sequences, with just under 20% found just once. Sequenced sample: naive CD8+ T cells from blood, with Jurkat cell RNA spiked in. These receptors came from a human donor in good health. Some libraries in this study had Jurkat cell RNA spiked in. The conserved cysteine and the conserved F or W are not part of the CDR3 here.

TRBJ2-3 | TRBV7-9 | ASSFDRGGDTQY
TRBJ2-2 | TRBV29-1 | SVESTGELF
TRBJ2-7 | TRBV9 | ASSVAAGGGYEQY
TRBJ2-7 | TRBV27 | ASSLFRGSYEQY
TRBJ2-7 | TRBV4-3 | ASSQDGAEPYEQY
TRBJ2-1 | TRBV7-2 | ASSPLQGIASYNEQF
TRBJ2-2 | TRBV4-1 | ASSYRLNTGELF
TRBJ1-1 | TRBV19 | ASSHGPLDRWMYTEAF
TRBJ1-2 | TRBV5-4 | ASSPILSLANYGYT
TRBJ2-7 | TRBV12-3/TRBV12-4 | ASSPGTGKEQY
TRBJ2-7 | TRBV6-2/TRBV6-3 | ASSYGRTYEQC
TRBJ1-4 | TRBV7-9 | ASSLPITSVNEKLF
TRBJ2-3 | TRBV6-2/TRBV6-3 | ASSYPTGDGHTDTQY
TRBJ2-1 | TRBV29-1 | SVEGPYNEQF
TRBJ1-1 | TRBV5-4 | ASSSGVTAEAF
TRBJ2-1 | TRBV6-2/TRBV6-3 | ASSYSGTGGNEQF
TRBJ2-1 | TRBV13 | ASSSRSGGDEQF
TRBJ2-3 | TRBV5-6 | ASSRSLGGGPGDTQY